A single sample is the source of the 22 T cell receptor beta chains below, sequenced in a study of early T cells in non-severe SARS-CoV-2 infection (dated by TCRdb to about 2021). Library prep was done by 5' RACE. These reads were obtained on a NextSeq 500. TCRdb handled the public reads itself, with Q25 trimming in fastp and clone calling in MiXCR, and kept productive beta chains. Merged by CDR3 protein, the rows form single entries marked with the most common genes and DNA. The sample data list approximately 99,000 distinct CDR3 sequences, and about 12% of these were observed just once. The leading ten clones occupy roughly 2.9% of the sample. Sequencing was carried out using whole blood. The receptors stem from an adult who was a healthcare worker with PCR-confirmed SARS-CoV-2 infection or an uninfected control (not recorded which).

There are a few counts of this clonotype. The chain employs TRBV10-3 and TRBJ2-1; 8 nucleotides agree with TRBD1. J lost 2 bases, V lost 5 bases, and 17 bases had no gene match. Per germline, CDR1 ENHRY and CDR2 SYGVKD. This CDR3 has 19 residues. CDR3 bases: TGTGCCATCAGTCCCCTCCTCGAAGTCGGACAGGGCCCCTACAATGAGCAGTTCTTC. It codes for CAISPLLEVGQGPYNEQFF.

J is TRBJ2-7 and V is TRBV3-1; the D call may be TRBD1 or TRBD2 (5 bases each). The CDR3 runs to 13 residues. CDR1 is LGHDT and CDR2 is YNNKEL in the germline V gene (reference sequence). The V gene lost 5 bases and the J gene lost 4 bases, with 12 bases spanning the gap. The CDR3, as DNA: TGTGCCAGCAGCGTCGGGACCGTTTACGAGCAGTACTTC. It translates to CASSVGTVYEQYF.

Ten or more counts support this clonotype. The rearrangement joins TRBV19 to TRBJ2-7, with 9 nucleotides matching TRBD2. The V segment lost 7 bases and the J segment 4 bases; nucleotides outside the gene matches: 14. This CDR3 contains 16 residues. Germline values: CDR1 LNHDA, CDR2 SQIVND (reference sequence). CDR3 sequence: CASNARASGKEYEQYF. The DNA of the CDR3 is TGTGCCAGTAACGCCCGGGCTAGCGGGAAGGAGTACGAGCAGTACTTC.

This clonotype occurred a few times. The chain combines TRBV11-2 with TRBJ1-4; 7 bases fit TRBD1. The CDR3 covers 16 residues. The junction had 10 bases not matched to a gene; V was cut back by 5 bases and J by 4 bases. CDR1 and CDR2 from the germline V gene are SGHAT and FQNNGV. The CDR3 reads CASSPGRQGYNEKLFF. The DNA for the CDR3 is TGTGCCAGCAGCCCAGGGCGACAGGGATATAATGAAAAACTGTTTTTT.

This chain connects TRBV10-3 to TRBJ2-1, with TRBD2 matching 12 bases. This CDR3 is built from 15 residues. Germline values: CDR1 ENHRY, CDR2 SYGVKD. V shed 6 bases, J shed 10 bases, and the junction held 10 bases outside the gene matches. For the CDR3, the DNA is TGTGCCATCAGGAGCCGGACTAGCGGGATGCGGGAGCAGTTCTTC. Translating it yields CAIRSRTSGMREQFF.

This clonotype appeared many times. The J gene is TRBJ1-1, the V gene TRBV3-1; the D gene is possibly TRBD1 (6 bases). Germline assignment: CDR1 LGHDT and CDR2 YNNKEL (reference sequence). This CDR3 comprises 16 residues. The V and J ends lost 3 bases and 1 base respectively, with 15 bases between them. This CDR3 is CASSHNIRQANTEAFF. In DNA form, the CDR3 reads TGTGCCAGCAGCCACAACATTCGACAGGCGAACACTGAAGCTTTCTTT.

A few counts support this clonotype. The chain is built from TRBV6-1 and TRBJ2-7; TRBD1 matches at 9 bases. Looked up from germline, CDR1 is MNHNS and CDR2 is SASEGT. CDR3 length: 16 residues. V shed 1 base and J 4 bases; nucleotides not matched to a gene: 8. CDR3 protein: CASSEVAGTGLYEQYF. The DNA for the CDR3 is TGTGCCAGCAGTGAAGTAGCCGGGACAGGGCTTTACGAGCAGTACTTC.

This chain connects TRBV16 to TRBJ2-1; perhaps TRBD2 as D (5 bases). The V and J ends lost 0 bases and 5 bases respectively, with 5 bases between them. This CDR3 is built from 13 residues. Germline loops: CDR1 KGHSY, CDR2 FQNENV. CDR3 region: CASSQSTNNEQFF. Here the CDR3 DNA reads TGTGCCAGCAGCCAATCGACTAACAATGAGCAGTTCTTC.

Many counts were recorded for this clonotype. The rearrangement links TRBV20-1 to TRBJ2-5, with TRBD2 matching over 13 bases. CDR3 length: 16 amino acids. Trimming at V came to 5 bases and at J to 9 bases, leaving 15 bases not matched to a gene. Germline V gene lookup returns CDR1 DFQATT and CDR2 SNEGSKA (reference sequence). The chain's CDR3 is CSAASTSGGRKAAQYF. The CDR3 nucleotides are TGCAGTGCTGCCTCGACTAGCGGGGGGCGGAAGGCGGCCCAGTACTTC.

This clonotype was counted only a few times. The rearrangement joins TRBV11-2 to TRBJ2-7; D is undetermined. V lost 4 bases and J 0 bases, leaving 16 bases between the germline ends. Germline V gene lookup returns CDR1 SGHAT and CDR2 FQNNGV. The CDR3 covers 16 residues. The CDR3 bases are TGTGCCAGCAGCTCGAGTCTGCGGTTCCCCTCCTACGAGCAGTACTTC. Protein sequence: CASSSSLRFPSYEQYF.

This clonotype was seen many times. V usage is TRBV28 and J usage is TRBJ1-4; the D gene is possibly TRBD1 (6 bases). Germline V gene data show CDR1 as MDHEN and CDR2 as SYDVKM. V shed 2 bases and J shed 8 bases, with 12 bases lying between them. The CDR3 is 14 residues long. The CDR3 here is CASSLQGTREKLFF. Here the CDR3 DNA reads TGTGCCAGCAGTTTACAGGGGACGCGAGAAAAACTGTTTTTT. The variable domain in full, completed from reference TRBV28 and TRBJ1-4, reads DVKVTQSSRYLVKRTGEKVFLECVQDMDHENMFWYRQDPGLGLRLIYFSYDVKMKEKGDIPEGYSVSREKKERFSLILESASTNQTSMYLCASSLQGTREKLFFGSGTQLSVL.

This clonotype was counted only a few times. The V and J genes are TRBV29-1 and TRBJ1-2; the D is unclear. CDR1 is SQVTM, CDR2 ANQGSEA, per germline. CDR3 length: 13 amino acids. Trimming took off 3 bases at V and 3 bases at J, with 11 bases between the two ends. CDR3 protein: CSVDSGSDYGYTF. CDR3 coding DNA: TGCAGCGTTGATAGCGGGTCGGACTATGGCTACACCTTC. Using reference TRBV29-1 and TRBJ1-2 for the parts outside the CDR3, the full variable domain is SAVISQKPSRDICQRGTSLTIQCQVDSQVTMMFWYRQQPGQSLTLIATANQGSEATYESGFVIDKFPISRPNLTFSTLTVSNMSPEDSSIYLCSVDSGSDYGYTFGSGTRLTVV.

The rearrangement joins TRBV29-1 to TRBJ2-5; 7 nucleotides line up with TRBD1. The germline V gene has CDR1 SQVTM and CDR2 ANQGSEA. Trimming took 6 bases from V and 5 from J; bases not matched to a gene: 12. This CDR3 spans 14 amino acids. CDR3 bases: TGCAGCGTCCCCCAGGGGGTCGGTCCTGAGACCCAGTACTTC. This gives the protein CSVPQGVGPETQYF.

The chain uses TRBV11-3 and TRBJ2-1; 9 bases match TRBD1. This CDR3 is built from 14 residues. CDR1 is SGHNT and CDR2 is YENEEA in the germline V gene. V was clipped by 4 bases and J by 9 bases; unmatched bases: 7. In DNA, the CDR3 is TGTGCCAGCAGCTCCGGGACAGGGCAATCTGAGCAGTTCTTC. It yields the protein CASSSGTGQSEQFF.

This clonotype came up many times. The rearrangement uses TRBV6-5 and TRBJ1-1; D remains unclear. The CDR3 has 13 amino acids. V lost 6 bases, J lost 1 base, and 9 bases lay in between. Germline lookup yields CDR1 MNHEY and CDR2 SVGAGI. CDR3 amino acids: CASSPRWNTEAFF. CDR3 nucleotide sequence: TGTGCCAGCAGCCCCAGATGGAACACTGAAGCTTTCTTT.

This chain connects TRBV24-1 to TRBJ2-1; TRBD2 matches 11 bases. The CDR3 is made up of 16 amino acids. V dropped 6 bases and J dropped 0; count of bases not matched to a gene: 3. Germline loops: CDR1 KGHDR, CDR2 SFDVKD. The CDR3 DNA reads TGTGCCACCAGTCTAGCGGGGGGACGCTCCTACAATGAGCAGTTCTTC. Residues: CATSLAGGRSYNEQFF.

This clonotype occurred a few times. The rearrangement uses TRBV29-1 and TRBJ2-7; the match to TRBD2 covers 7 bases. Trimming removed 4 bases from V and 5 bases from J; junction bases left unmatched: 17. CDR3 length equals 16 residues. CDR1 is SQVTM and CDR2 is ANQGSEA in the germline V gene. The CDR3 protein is CSVVSTRGGVANEQYF. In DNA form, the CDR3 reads TGCAGCGTTGTCAGTACGCGCGGGGGAGTAGCCAACGAGCAGTACTTC.

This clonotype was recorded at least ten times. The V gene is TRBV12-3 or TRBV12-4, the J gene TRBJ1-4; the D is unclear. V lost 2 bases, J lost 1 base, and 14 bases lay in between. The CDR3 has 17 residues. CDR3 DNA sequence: TGTGCCAGCAGTTTATTCGGTTTTGTCCGAACTAATGAAAAACTGTTTTTT. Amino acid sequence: CASSLFGFVRTNEKLFF.

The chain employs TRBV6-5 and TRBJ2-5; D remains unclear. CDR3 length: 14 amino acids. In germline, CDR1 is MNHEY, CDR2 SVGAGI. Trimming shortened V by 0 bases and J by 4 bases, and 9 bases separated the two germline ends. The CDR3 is CASSYSSGVETQYF. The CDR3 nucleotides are TGTGCCAGCAGTTACTCAAGTGGTGTAGAGACCCAGTACTTC.

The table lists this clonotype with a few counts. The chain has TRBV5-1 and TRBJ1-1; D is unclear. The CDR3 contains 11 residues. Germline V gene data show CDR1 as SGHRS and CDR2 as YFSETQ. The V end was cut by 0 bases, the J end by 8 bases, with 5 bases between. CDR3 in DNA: TGCGCCAGCAGCTTGGAAGGGGAAGCTTTCTTT. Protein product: CASSLEGEAFF.

The CDR3 sequence: CSATGVLWVNEQFF. The CDR3 DNA reads TGCAGTGCTACAGGGGTCCTGTGGGTCAATGAGCAGTTCTTC. The chain has TRBV20-1 and TRBJ2-1; D is possibly TRBD1 (6 bases). The CDR3 spans 14 residues. Trimming cost V 4 bases and J 6 bases, with 16 bases left between them. Germline V CDR1 and CDR2: DFQATT, SNEGSKA (reference sequence).

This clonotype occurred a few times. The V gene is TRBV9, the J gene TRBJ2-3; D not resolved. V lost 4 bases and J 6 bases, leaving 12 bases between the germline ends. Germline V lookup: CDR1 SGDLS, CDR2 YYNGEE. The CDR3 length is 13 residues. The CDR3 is CASSTLSSDTQYF. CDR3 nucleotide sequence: TGTGCCAGCAGCACCCTCAGCAGTGATACGCAGTATTTT.